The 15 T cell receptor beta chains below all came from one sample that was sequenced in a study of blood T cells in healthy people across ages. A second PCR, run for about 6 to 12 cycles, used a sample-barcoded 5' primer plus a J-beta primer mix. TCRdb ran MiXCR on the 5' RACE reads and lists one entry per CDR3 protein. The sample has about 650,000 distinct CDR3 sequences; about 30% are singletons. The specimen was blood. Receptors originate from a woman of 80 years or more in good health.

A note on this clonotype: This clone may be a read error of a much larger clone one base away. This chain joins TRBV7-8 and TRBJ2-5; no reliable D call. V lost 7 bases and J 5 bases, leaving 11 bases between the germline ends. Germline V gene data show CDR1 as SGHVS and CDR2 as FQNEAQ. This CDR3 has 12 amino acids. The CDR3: CASNRRHETQYF. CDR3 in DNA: TGTGCCAGCAATCGTAGACATGAGACCCAGTACTTC.

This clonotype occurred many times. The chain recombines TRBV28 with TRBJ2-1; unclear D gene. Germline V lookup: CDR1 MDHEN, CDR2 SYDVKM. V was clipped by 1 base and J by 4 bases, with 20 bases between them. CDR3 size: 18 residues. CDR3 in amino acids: CASSLFMSGRYIYNEQFF. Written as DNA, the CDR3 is TGTGCCAGCAGTTTATTCATGTCAGGCCGATACATTTACAATGAGCAGTTCTTC.

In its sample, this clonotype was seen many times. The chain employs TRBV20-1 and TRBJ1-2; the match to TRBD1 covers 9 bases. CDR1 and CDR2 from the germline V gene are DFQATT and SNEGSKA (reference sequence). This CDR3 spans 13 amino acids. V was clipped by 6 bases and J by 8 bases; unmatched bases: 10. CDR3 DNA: TGCAGTGCCCCGGGACAGGGAGTAGTCGGCTACACCTTC. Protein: CSAPGQGVVGYTF.

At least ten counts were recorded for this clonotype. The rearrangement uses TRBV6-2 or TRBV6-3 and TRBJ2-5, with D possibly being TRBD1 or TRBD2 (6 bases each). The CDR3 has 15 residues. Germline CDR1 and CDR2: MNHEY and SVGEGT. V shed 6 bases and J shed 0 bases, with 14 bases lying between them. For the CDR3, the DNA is TGTGCCAGCAGGCGGGACATTGGGTACCAAGAGACCCAGTACTTC. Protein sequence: CASRRDIGYQETQYF.

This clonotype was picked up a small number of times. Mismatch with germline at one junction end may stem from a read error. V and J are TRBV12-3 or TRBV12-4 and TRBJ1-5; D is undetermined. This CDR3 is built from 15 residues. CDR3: CASSLLRTEDQPRHF. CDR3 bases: TGTGCCAGCAGTTTATTACGTACAGAAGATCAGCCCCGGCATTTT.

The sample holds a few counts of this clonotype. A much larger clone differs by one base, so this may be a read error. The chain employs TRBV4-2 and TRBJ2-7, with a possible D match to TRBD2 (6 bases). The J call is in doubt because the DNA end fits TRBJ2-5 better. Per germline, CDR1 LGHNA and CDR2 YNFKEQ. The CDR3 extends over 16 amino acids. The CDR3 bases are TGTACCAGCAGCCAAGACACGGGGGATGGGGTTGAGACCCAGTACTTC. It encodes CTSSQDTGDGVETQYF.

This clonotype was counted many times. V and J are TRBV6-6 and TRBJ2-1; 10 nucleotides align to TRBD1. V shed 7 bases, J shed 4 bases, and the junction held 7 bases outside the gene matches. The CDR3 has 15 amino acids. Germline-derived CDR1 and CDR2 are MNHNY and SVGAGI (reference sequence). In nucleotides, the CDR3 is TGTGCCAGCAACCCGACAGGGGGCTCGTACAATGAGCAGTTCTTC. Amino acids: CASNPTGGSYNEQFF.

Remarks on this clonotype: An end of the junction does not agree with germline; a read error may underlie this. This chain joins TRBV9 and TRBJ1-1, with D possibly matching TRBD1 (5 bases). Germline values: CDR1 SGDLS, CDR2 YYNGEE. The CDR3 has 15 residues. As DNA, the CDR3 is TGTGCCGGCAGCTCACGCGGGGGACGGAACACTGAAGCTTTCTTT. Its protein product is CAGSSRGGRNTEAFF. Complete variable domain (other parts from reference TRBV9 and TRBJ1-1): DSGVTQTPKHLITATGQRVTLRCSPRSGDLSVYWYQQSLDQGLQFLIQYYNGEERAKGNILERFSAQQFPDLHSELNLSSLELGDSALYFCAGSSRGGRNTEAFFGQGTRLTVV.

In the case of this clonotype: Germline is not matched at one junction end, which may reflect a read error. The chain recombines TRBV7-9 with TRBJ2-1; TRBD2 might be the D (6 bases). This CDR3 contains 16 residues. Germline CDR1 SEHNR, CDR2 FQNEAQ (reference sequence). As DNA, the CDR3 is TGTGCCAGCAGCTTACAGGGAGGAGGGATCGGCGATGAGCAGCTCTTC. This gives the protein CASSLQGGGIGDEQLF.

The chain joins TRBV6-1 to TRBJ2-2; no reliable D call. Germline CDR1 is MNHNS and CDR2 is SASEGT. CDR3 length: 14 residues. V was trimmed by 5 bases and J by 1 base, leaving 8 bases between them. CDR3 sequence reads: CASSPLRNTGELFF. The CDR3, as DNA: TGTGCCAGCAGTCCTCTGCGGAACACCGGGGAGCTGTTTTTT.

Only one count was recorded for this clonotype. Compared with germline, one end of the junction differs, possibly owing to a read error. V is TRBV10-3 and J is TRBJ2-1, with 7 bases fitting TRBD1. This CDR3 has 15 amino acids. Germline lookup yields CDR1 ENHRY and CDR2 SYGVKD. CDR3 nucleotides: TGTACCATCGGTGCGCATCAGGGGGTAGAAAATGAGCAGTTCTTC. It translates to CTIGAHQGVENEQFF.

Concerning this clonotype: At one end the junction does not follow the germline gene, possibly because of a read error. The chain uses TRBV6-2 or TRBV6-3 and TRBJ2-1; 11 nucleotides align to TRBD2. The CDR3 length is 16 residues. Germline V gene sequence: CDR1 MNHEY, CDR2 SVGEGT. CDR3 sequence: CASRTTSGRSCNEQFF. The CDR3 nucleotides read TGTGCCAGCAGAACTACTAGCGGGAGATCCTGCAATGAGCAGTTCTTC.

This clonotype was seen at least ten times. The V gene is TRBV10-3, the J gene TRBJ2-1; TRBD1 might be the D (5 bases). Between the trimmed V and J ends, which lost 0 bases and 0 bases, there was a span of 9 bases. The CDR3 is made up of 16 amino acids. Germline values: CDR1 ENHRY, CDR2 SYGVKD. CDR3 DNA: TGTGCCATCAGTGAGTCCGGGCAGGGCTCCTACAATGAGCAGTTCTTC. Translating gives CAISESGQGSYNEQFF.

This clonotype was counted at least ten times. The CDR3 loop is CASSIDPVYNEQFF. In DNA form, the CDR3 reads TGTGCCAGTAGTATAGATCCAGTATACAATGAGCAGTTCTTC. The J gene is TRBJ2-1, the V gene TRBV19, with D hard to call. CDR3 size: 14 residues. Trimming took off 0 bases at V and 4 bases at J, with 7 bases between the two ends. Germline V gene sequence: CDR1 LNHDA, CDR2 SQIVND (reference sequence). The full variable domain, in which reference TRBV19 and TRBJ2-1 provide the parts outside the CDR3, is DGGITQSPKYLFRKEGQNVTLSCEQNLNHDAMYWYRQDPGQGLRLIYYSQIVNDFQKGDIAEGYSVSREKKESFPLTVTSAQKNPTAFYLCASSIDPVYNEQFFGPGTRLTVL.

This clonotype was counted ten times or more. Here the CDR3 DNA reads TGTGCCAGCAGCTTAACGGAGCAGTGGATCAATCAGCCCCAGCATTTT. Translated: CASSLTEQWINQPQHF. V and J are TRBV7-3 and TRBJ1-5, with unresolved D. Germline V gene lookup returns CDR1 SGHTA and CDR2 FQGTGA. Trimming took off 0 bases at V and 3 bases at J, with 12 bases between the two ends. This CDR3 is built from 16 residues.